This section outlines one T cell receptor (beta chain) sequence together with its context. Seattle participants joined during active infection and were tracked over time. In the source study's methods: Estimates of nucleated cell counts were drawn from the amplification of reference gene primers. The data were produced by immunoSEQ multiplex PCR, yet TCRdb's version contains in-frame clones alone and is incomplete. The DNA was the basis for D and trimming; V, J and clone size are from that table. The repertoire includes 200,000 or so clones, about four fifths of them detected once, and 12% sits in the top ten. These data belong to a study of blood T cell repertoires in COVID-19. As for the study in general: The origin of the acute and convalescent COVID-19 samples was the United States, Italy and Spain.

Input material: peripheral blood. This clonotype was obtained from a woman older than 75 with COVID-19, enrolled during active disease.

This CDR3 is CASSKGGQGPNTGELFF. CDR3 coding DNA: TGTGCCAGCAGCAAAGGGGGACAGGGGCCGAACACCGGGGAGCTGTTTTTT. This chain connects TRBV21-1 to TRBJ2-2; TRBD1 reflects the table's D call only, with no check against the DNA. TRBV21-1 is assigned pseudogene status. The CDR3 contains 17 residues.